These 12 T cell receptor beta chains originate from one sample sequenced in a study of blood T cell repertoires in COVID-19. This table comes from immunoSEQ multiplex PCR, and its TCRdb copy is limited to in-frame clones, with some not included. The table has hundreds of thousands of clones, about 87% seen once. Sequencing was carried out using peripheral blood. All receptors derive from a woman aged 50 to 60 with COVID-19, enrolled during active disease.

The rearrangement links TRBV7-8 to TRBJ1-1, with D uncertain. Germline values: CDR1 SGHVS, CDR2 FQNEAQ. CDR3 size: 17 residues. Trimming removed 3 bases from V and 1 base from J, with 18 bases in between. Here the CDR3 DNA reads TGTGCCAGCAGCTTTTCGAGGGTGAGACTTGGGAACACTGAAGCTTTCTTT. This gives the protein CASSFSRVRLGNTEAFF.

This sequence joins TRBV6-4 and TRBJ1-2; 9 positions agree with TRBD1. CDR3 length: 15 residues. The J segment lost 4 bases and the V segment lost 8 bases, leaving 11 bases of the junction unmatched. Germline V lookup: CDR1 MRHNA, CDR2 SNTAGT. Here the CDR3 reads CASCADRGLSYGYTF. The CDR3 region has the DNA TGTGCCAGCTGCGCGGACAGGGGCCTATCCTATGGCTACACCTTC.

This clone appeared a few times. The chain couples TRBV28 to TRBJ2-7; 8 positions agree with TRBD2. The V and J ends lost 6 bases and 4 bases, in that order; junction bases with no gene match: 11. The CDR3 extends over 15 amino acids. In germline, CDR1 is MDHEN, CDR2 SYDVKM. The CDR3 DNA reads TGTGCCAGCAGCTCAGCTGCGGGAGGCAAATACGAGCAGTACTTC. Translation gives CASSSAAGGKYEQYF.

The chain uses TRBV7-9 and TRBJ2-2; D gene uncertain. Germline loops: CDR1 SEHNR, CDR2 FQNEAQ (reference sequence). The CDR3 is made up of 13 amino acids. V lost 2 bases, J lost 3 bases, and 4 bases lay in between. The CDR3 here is CASSLTDTGELFF. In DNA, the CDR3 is TGTGCCAGCAGCTTAACGGACACCGGGGAGCTGTTTTTT.

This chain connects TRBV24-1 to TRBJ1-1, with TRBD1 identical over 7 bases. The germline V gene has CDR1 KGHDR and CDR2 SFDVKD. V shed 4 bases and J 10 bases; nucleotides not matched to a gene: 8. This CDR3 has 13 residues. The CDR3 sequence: CATSDPRQGRAFF. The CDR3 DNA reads TGTGCCACCAGTGACCCCCGACAGGGACGAGCTTTCTTT.

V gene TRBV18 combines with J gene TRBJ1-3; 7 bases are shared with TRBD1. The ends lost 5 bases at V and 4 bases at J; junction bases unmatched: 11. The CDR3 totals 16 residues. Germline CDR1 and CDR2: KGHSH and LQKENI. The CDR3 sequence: CASSAMDDRAGNTIYF. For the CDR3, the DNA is TGTGCCAGCTCAGCAATGGATGACAGGGCCGGAAACACCATATATTTT.

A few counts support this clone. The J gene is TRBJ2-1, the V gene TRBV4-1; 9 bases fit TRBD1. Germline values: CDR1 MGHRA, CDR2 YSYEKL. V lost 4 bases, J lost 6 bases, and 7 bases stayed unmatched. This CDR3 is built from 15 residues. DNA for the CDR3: TGCGCCAGCAGCCGTCCGGGACAGGGTGGCAATGAGCAGTTCTTC. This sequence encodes CASSRPGQGGNEQFF.

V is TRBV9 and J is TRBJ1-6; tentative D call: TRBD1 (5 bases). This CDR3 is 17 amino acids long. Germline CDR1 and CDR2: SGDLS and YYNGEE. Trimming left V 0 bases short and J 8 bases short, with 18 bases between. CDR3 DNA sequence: TGTGCCAGCAGCGTAGGAAATCTAGGGGTTGGCTATTCACCCCTCCACTTT. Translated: CASSVGNLGVGYSPLHF.

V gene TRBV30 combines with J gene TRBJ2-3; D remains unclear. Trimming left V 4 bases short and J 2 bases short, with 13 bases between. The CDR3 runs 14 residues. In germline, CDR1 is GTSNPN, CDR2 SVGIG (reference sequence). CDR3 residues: CAWTETLFTDTQYF. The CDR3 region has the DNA TGTGCCTGGACAGAGACTCTTTTCACAGATACGCAGTATTTT. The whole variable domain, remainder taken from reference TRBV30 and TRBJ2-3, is SQTIHQWPATLVQPVGSPLSLECTVEGTSNPNLYWYRQAAGRGLQLLFYSVGIGQISSEVPQNLSASRPQDRQFILSSKKLLLSDSGFYLCAWTETLFTDTQYFGPGTRLTVL.

CDR3 residues: CASSIQGRTDTQYF. The DNA of the CDR3 is TGTGCCAGTAGTATCCAGGGTCGCACAGATACGCAGTATTTT. The chain links TRBV19 to TRBJ2-3; D may be TRBD1 (5 bases). V was clipped by 3 bases and J by 1 base, with 8 bases between them. CDR3 length: 14 residues. The germline V gene has CDR1 LNHDA and CDR2 SQIVND (reference sequence).

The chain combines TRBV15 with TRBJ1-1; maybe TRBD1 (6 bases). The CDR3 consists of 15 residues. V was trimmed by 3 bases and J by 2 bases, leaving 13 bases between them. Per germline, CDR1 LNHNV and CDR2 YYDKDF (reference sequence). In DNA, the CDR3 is TGTGCCACCAGCAGTTTTGGACAGTCCAACACTGAAGCTTTCTTT. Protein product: CATSSFGQSNTEAFF. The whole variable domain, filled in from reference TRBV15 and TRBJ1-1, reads DAMVIQNPRYQVTQFGKPVTLSCSQTLNHNVMYWYQQKSSQAPKLLFHYYDKDFNNEADTPDNFQSRRPNTSFCFLDIRSPGLGDTAMYLCATSSFGQSNTEAFFGQGTRLTVV.

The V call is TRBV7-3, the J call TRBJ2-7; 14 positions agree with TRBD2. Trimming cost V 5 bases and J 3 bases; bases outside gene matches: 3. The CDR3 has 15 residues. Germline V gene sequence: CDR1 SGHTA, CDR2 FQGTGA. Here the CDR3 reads CASSLGTSGSYEQYF. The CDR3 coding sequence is TGTGCCAGCAGCCTAGGGACTAGCGGGAGCTACGAGCAGTACTTC.